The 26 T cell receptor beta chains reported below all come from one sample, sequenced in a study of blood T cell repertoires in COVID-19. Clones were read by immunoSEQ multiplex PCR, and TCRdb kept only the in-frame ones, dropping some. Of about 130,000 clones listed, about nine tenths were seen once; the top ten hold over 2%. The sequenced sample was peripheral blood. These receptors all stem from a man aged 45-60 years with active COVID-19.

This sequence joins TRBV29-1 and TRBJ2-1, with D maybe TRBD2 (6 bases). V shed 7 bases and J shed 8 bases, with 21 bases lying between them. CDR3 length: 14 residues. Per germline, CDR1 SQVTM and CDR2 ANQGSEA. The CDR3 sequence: CSAVPGLGTDEQFF. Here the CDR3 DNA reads TGCAGCGCGGTCCCGGGACTCGGGACGGATGAGCAGTTCTTC.

In DNA, the CDR3 is TGTGCCAGCAGGAAAGGACTAGTAGAGAATGAGCAGTTCTTC. As protein: CASRKGLVENEQFF. The chain is built from TRBV6-5 and TRBJ2-1; 7 bases are shared with TRBD2. Trimming took 6 bases from V and 7 from J; bases not matched to a gene: 9. The germline V gene encodes CDR1 MNHEY and CDR2 SVGAGI. There are 14 residues in the CDR3.

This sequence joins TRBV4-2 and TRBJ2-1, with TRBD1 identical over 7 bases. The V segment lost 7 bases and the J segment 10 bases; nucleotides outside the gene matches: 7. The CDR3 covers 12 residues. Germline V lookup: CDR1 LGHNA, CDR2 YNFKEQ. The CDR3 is CASMRTGAEQFF. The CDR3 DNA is TGTGCCAGCATGAGGACAGGTGCGGAGCAGTTCTTC.

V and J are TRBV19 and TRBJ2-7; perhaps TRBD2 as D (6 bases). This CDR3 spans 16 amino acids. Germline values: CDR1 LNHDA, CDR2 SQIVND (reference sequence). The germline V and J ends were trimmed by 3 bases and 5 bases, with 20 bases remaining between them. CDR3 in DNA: TGTGCCAGTAGTATGGCGCCGGGGCGGGAAGCCCACGAGCAGTACTTC. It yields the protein CASSMAPGREAHEQYF.

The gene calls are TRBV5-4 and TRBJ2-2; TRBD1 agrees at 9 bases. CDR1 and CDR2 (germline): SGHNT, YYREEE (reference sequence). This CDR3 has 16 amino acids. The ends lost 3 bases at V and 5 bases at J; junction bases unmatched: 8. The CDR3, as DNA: TGTGCCAGCAGCTCGATGGACAGGGGAGTAACCGGGGAGCTGTTTTTT. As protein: CASSSMDRGVTGELFF.

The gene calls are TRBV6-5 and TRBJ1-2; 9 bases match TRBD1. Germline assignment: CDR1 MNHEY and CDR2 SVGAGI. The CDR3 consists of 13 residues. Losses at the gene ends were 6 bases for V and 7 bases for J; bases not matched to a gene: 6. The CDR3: CASSVQGARGYTF. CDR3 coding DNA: TGTGCCAGCAGCGTACAGGGGGCGCGTGGCTACACCTTC.

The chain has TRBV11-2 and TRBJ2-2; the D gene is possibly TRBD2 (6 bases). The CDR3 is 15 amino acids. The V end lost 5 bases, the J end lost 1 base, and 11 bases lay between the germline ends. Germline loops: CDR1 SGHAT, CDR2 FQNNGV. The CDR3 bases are TGTGCCAGCAGCCCCGGACTAAAGAACACCGGGGAGCTGTTTTTT. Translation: CASSPGLKNTGELFF. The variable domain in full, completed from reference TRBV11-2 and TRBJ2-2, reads EAGVAQSPRYKIIEKRQSVAFWCNPISGHATLYWYQQILGQGPKLLIQFQNNGVVDDSQLPKDRFSAERLKGVDSTLKIQPAKLEDSAVYLCASSPGLKNTGELFFGEGSRLTVL.

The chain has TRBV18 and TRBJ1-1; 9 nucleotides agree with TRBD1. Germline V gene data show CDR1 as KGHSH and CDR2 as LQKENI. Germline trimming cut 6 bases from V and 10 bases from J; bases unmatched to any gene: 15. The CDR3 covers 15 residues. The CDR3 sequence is CASSPAGTGTSVAFF. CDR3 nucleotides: TGTGCCAGCTCCCCGGCCGGGACAGGGACGTCCGTAGCTTTCTTT.

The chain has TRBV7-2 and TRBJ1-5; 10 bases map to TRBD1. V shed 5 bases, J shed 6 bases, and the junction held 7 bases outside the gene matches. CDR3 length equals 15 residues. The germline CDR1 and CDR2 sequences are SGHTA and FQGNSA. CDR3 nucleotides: TGTGCCAGCAGCCTGTCGGGACAGGGGACTCAGCCCCAGCATTTT. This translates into CASSLSGQGTQPQHF.

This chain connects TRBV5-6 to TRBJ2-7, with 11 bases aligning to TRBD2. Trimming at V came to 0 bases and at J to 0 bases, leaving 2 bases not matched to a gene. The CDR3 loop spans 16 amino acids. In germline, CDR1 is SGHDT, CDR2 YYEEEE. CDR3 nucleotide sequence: TGTGCCAGCAGCTTGGGGGGACTAGCGGACTCCTACGAGCAGTACTTC. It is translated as CASSLGGLADSYEQYF.

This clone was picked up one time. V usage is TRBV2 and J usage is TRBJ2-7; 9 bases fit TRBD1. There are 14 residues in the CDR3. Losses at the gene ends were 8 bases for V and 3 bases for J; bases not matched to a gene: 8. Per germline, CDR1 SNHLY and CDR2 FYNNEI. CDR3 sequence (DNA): TGTGCCAGCTTCCGGCCGGGACAGGGCTACGAGCAGTACTTC. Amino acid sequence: CASFRPGQGYEQYF.

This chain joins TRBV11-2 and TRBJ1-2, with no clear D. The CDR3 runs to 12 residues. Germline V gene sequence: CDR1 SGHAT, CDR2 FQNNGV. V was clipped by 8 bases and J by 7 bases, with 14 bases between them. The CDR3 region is CASHGEGRGYTF. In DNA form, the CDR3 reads TGTGCCAGCCACGGGGAGGGTCGTGGCTACACCTTC.

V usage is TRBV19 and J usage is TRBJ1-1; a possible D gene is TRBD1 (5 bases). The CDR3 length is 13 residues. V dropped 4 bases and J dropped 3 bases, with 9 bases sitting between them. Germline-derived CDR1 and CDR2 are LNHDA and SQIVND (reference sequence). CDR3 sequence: CASSRRQYTEAFF. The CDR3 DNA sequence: TGTGCCAGTAGTAGGCGACAGTACACTGAAGCTTTCTTT.

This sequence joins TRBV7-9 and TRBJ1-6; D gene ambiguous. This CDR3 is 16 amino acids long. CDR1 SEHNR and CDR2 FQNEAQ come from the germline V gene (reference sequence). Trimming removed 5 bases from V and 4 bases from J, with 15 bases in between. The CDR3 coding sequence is TGTGCCAGCAGCCGAATTTCTAGCCTGTATAATTCACCCCTCCACTTT. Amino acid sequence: CASSRISSLYNSPLHF.

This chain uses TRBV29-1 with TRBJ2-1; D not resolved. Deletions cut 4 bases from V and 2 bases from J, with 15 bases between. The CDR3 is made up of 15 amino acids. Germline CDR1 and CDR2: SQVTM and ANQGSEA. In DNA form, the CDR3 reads TGCAGCGTTGTTGATAGACCTACTACCTACAATGAGCAGTTCTTC. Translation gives CSVVDRPTTYNEQFF.

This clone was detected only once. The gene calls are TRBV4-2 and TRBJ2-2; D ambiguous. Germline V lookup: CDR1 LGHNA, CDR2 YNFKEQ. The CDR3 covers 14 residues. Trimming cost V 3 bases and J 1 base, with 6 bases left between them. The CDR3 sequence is CASSQSQNTGELFF. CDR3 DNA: TGTGCCAGCAGCCAGTCACAGAACACCGGGGAGCTGTTTTTT.

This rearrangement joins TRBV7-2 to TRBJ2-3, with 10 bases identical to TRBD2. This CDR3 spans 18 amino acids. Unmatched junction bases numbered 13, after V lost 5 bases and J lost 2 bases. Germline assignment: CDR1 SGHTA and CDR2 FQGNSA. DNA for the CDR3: TGTGCCAGCAGCCCAGGCCGTCTAGCGGGGGTGTTCACAGATACGCAGTATTTT. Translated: CASSPGRLAGVFTDTQYF.

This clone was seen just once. CDR3 coding DNA: TGTGCCAGTAGTATTGTATTCACAGATACGCAGTATTTT. Protein: CASSIVFTDTQYF. V and J are TRBV19 and TRBJ2-3; D gene ambiguous. The CDR3 length is 13 residues. V lost 3 bases and J lost 2, with 6 bases in between. Per the germline V gene, CDR1 is LNHDA and CDR2 is SQIVND (reference sequence).

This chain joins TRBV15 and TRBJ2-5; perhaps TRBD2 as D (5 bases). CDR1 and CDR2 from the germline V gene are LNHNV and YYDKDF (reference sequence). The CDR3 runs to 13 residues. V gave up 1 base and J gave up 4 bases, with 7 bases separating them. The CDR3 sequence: CATSRGTGETQYF. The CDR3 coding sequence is TGTGCCACCAGCAGAGGGACTGGAGAGACCCAGTACTTC.

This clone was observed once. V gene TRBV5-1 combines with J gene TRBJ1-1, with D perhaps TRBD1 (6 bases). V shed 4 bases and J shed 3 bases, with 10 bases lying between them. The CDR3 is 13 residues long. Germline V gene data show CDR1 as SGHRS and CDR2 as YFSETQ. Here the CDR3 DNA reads TGCGCCAGCAGCCTCAGGGGCGACACTGAAGCTTTCTTT. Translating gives CASSLRGDTEAFF.

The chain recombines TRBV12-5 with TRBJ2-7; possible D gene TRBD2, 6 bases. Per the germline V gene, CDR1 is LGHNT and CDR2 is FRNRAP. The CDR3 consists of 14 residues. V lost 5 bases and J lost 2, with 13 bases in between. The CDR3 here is CASGGSAGTYEQYF. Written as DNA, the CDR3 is TGTGCTAGTGGTGGGTCGGCGGGGACCTACGAGCAGTACTTC.

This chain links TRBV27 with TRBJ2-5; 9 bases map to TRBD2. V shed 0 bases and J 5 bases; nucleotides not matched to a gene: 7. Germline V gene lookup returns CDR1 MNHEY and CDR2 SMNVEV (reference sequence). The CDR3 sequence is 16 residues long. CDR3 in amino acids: CASSLSASGVGETQYF. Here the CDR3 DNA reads TGTGCCAGCAGTTTATCGGCTAGCGGGGTCGGCGAGACCCAGTACTTC.

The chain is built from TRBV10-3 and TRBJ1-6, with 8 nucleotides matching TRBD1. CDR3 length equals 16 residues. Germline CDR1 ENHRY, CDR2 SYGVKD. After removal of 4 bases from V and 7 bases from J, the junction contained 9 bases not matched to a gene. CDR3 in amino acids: CAISGGQVVGNSPLHF. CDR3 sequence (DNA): TGTGCCATCAGTGGGGGACAGGTAGTCGGGAATTCACCCCTCCACTTT.

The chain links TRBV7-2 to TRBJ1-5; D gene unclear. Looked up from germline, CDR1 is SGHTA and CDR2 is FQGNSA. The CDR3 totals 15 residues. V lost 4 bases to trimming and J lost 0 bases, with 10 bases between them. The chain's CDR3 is CASSSSVLSNQPQHF. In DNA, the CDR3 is TGTGCCAGCAGCTCCTCGGTCCTTAGCAATCAGCCCCAGCATTTT.

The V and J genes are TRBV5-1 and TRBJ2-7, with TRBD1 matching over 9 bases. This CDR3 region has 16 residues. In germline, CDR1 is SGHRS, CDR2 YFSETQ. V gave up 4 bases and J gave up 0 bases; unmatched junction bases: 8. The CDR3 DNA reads TGCGCCAGCAGCCTCCAGACAGGGGGAACCTCCTACGAGCAGTACTTC. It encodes CASSLQTGGTSYEQYF.

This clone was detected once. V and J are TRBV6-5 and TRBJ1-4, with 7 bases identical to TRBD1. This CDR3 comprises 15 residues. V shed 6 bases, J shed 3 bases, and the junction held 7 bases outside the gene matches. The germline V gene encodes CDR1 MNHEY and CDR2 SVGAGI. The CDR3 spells CASRSRDSSNEKLFF. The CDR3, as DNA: TGTGCCAGCAGGTCCCGGGACAGCTCTAATGAAAAACTGTTTTTT.